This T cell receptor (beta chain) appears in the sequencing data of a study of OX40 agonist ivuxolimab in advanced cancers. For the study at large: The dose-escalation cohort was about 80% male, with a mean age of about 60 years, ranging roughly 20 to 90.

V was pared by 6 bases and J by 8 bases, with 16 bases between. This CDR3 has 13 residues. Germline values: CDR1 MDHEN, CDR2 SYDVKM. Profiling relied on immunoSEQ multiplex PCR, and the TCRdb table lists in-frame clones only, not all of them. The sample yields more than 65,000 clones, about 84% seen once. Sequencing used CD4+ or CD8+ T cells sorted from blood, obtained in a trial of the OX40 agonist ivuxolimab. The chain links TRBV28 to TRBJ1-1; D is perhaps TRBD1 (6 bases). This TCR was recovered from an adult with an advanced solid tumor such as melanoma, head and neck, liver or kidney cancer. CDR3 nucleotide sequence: TGTGCCAGCAGCCGAGCACAGGGCTTAGAAGCTTTCTTT. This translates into CASSRAQGLEAFF. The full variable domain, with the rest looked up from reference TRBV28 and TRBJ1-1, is DVKVTQSSRYLVKRTGEKVFLECVQDMDHENMFWYRQDPGLGLRLIYFSYDVKMKEKGDIPEGYSVSREKKERFSLILESASTNQTSMYLCASSRAQGLEAFFGQGTRLTVV.